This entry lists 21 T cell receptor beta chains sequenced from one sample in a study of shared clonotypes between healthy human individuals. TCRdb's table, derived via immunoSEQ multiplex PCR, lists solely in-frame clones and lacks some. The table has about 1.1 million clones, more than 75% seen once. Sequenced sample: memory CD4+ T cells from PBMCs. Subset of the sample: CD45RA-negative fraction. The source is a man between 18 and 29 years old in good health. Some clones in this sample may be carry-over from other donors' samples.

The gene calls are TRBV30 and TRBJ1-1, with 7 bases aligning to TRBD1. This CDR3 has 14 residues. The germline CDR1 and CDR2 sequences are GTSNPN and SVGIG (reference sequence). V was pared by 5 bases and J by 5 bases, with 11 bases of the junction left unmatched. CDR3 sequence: CAWGHPGQTTEAFF. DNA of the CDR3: TGTGCCTGGGGCCACCCGGGACAGACTACTGAAGCTTTCTTT.

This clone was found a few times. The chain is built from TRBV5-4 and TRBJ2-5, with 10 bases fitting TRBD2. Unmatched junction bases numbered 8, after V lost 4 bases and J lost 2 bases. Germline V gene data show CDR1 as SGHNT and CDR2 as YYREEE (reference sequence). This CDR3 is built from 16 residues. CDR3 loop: CASSPALAGLQETQYF. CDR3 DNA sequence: TGTGCCAGCAGCCCCGCACTAGCGGGACTACAAGAGACCCAGTACTTC.

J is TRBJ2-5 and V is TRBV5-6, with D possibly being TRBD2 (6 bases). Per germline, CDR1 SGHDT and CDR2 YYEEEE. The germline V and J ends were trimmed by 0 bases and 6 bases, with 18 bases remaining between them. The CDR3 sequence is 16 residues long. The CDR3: CASSLVGGTVPKTQYF. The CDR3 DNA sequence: TGTGCCAGCAGCTTGGTTGGGGGGACGGTTCCGAAGACCCAGTACTTC.

CDR3 loop: CASSFRTYEQYF. The CDR3 DNA follows: TGTGCCAGCAGCTTCCGTACCTACGAGCAGTACTTC. V is TRBV5-5 and J is TRBJ2-7, with no clear D. This CDR3 region has 12 residues. The V gene's germline CDR1 is SGHKS and CDR2 YYEKEE (reference sequence). The ends were cut back, 2 bases at V and 2 bases at J, with 5 bases in the middle.

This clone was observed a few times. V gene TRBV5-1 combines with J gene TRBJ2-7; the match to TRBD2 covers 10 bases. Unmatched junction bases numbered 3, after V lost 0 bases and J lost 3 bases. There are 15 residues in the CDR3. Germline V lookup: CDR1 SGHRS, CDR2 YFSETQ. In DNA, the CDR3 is TGCGCCAGCAGCTTGGCCGGGACTAGCGACTACGAGCAGTACTTC. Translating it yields CASSLAGTSDYEQYF. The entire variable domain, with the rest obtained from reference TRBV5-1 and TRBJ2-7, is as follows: KAGVTQTPRYLIKTRGQQVTLSCSPISGHRSVSWYQQTPGQGLQFLFEYFSETQRNKGNFPGRFSGRQFSNSRSEMNVSTLELGDSALYLCASSLAGTSDYEQYFGPGTRLTVT.

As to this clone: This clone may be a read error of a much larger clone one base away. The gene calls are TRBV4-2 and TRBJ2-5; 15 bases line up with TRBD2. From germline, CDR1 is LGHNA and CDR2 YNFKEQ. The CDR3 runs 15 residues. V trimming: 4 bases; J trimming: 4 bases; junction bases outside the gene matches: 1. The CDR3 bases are TGTGCCAGCAGCCCGGGACTAGCGGGAGGAGAGACCCAGTACTTC. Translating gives CASSPGLAGGETQYF.

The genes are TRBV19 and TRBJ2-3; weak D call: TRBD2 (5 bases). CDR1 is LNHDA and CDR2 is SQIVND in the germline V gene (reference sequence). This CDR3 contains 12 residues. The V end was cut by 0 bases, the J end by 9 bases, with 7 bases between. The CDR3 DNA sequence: TGTGCCAGTAGTATAGACAGGAGGACGCAGTATTTT. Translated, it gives CASSIDRRTQYF.

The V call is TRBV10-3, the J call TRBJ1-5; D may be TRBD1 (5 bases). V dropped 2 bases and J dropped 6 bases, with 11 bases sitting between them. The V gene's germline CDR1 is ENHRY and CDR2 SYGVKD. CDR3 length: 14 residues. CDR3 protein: CAISEGSRGQPQHF. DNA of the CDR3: TGTGCCATCAGTGAGGGATCTAGGGGTCAGCCCCAGCATTTT.

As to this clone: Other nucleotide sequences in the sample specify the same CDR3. CDR3 in amino acids: CASSLGPQGNTEAFF. CDR3 coding DNA: TGCGCCAGCAGCTTGGGGCCCCAGGGGAACACTGAAGCTTTCTTT. The gene calls are TRBV5-1 and TRBJ1-1; possibly TRBD1 for D (5 bases). Germline CDR1 reads SGHRS; CDR2 reads YFSETQ. Between the trimmed V and J ends, which lost 0 bases and 1 base, there was a span of 10 bases. The CDR3 totals 15 residues.

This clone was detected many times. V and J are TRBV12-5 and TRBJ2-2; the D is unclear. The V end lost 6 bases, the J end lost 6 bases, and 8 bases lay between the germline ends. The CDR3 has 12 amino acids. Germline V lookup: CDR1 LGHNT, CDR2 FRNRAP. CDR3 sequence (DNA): TGTGCTAGTGGGCGTGGGGCCGGGGAGCTGTTTTTT. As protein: CASGRGAGELFF. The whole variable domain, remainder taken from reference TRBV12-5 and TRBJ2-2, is DARVTQTPRHKVTEMGQEVTMRCQPILGHNTVFWYRQTMMQGLELLAYFRNRAPLDDSGMPKDRFSAEMPDATLATLKIQPSEPRDSAVYFCASGRGAGELFFGEGSRLTVL.

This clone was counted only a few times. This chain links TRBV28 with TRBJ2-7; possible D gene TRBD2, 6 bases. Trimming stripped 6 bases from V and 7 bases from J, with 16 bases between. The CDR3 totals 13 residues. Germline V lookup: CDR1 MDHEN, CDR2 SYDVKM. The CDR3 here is CASSTTSMGEQYF. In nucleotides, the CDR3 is TGTGCCAGCAGCACGACTAGTATGGGTGAGCAGTACTTC. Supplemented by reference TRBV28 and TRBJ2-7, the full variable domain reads DVKVTQSSRYLVKRTGEKVFLECVQDMDHENMFWYRQDPGLGLRLIYFSYDVKMKEKGDIPEGYSVSREKKERFSLILESASTNQTSMYLCASSTTSMGEQYFGPGTRLTVT.

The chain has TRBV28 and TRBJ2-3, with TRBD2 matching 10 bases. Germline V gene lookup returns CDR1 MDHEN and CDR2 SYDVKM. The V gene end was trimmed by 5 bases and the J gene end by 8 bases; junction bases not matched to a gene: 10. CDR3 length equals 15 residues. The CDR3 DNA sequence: TGTGCCAGCAGTCCCGGAGCGGGAGGGCCCGGTACGCAGTATTTT. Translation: CASSPGAGGPGTQYF.

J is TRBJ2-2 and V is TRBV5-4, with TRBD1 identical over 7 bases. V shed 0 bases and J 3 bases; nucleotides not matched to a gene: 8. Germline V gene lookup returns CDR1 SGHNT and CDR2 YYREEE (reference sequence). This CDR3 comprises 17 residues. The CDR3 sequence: CASSLANLGTDTGELFF. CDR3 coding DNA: TGTGCCAGCAGCTTGGCCAACTTGGGGACAGACACCGGGGAGCTGTTTTTT.

The CDR3 DNA sequence: TGTGCCAGCAGCCCCTCCCGGGACAGGGCTACCGGGGAGCTGTTTTTT. Protein sequence: CASSPSRDRATGELFF. The J gene is TRBJ2-2, the V gene TRBV7-3, with TRBD1 matching over 9 bases. This CDR3 spans 16 amino acids. With V trimmed by 5 bases and J by 5 bases, 9 bases remained unmatched. Germline V gene data show CDR1 as SGHTA and CDR2 as FQGTGA.

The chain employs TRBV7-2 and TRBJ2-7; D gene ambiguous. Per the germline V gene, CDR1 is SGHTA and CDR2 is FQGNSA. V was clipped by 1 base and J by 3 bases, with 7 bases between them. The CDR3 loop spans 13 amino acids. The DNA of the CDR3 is TGTGCCAGCAGCTTAGGCAGCTTCTACGAGCAGTACTTC. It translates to CASSLGSFYEQYF. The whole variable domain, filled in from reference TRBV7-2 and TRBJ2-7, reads GAGVSQSPSNKVTEKGKDVELRCDPISGHTALYWYRQSLGQGLEFLIYFQGNSAPDKSGLPSDRFSAERTGGSVSTLTIQRTQQEDSAVYLCASSLGSFYEQYFGPGTRLTVT.

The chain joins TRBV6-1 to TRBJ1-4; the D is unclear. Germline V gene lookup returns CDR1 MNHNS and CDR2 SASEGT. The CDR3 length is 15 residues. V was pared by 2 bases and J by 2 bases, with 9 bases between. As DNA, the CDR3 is TGTGCCAGCAGTGAAACGGCCCGGACTAATGAAAAACTGTTTTTT. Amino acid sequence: CASSETARTNEKLFF.

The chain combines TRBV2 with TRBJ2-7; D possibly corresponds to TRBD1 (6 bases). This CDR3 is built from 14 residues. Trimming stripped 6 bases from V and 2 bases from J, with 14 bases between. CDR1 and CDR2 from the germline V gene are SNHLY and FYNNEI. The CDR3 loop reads CASRGRDITYEQYF. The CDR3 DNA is TGTGCCAGCAGGGGACGGGACATAACCTACGAGCAGTACTTC.

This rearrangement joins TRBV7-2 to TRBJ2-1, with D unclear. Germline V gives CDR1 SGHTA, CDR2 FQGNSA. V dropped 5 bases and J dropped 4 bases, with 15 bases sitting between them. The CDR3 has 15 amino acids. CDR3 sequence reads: CASSATSQAYNEQFF. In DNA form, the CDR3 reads TGTGCCAGCAGCGCCACTTCCCAGGCGTACAATGAGCAGTTCTTC.

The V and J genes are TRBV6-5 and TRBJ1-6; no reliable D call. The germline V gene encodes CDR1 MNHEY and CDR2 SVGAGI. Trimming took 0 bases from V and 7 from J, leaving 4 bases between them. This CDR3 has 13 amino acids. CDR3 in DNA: TGTGCCAGCAGTTACTCACGGAATTCACCCCTCCACTTT. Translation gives CASSYSRNSPLHF.

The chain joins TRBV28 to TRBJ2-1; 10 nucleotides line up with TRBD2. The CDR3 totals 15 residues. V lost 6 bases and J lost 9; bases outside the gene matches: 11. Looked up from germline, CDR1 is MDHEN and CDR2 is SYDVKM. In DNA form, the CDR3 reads TGTGCCAGCAGCAACCCAGCGGGAGGGCCGGTTGAGCAGTTCTTC. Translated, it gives CASSNPAGGPVEQFF.

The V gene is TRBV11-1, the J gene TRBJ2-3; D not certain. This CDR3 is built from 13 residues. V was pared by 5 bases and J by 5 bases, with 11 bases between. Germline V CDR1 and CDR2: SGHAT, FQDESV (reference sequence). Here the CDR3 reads CASSLDSRDTQYF. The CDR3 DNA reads TGTGCCAGCAGCCTAGATTCAAGAGATACGCAGTATTTT.